This section outlines one T cell receptor beta chain sequence together with its context. Only one count was recorded for this clone. The antigen it binds to is not known. The sample holds no much larger clone one base away, and base qualities are not on file. This specimen belongs to a study of neoadjuvant anti-PD-1 for oral cavity cancer (dated by TCRdb to the early 2020s). Regarding the study in general: Three to four biweekly doses of nivolumab at 3 mg/kg were mostly administered to patients before curative-intent surgical resection. Patients who did not progress were given a fourth nivolumab dose at about day 43 and had definitive surgical resection on days 50-56. Patients with complete response, partial response or stable disease by RECIST 1.1 were defined as responders, whereas patients with progression were defined as non-responders. A 33% response rate was observed in the parent correlative cohort, in which about 12 patients were included. What the authors observed across the whole study: Only a few patients per response group were included in the TCR analyses, and larger cohorts for validation were called for by the authors. After neoadjuvant nivolumab, T cell clonality (Gini index) in PBMCs was significantly higher in non-responders than in responders. A higher pretreatment blood Treg/Th17 ratio correlated with both higher pretreatment blood TCRbeta clonality and lower post-treatment tumor TCRbeta clonality.

Interpreted using the paper, the time point label stands for: before neoadjuvant nivolumab. The patients had newly diagnosed stage II-IVA oral cavity squamous cell carcinoma and had not received any prior systemic or radiation treatment. The cohort was composed of patients with HPV-negative, locally advanced oral cavity squamous cell carcinoma. No culture maintenance or expansion was done, as the peripheral blood mononuclear cells went straight to analysis. Samples came from a longitudinal correlative study of a single-arm phase II trial of neoadjuvant nivolumab in oral cavity squamous cell carcinoma. Genomic DNA-based TCRbeta sequencing was performed on subject-matched pre- and post-treatment PBMCs and tumors from three responders and three non-responders. Peripheral blood mononuclear cells were drawn once before nivolumab treatment and a second time after treatment, when surgery took place. The Maxwell RSC DNA from Cells kit was used to isolate genomic DNA from PBMCs.

PBMC libraries used mostly approximately 450 ng of input genomic DNA for deep sequencing, with six replicates per sample. TCRbeta libraries were prepared with the immunoSEQ hsTCRbeta kit according to the manufacturer's instructions. The completed libraries were mixed into a single pool at 3 nM, then sequenced with an Illumina NovaSeq 6000 S4 flow cell. The source study handled its data this way. The immunoSEQ Analyzer was used for raw data preprocessing and quality control. The analysis was restricted to productive rearrangements, with each unique CDR3 amino acid sequence defining a clonotype. Using the R package tcR, the researchers computed the Gini-Simpson index as their estimate of repertoire clonality. Gini indices were compared with Student's t test, and associations with tumor size change were assessed by Pearson correlation. In its TCRdb copy, this immuneACCESS table keeps in-frame sequences only and misses some clones. Where compared with another copy, unresolved V genes explain less than half of these, and the others have no known cause. Clone size and the V and J calls come from that table; the DNA yielded D and trimming. The table for this sample lists about 14,000 clones; around 70% of them were counted only once. The leading ten clones occupy 2.5% to 3% of the sample.

CDR1 MNHEY and CDR2 SVGAGI were looked up in the germline V gene. Trimming takes 2 bases from V and 5 bases from J, and the germline ends sit 16 bases apart. Measured from the cysteine to the phenylalanine, the CDR3 is 15 residues long. The CDR3 DNA has 45 bases and is translated from base 1. The V gene is TRBV6-5 and the J gene is TRBJ2-7, with the D gene not confidently named. Material: PBMCs, obtained before nivolumab (anti-PD-1) treatment. The origin of this receptor is a person aged 40 to 85 with oral cavity squamous cell carcinoma. The CDR3 sequence is CASSYADPLSNEQYF. DNA sequence: TGTGCCAGCAGTTACGCAGATCCTTTGTCGAACGAGCAGTACTTC.